The present T cell receptor beta chain was sequenced within a study of CD8 T cells in Susac syndrome. Study results and caveats: The Susac syndrome CD4+ T cell repertoires displayed no clonal expansion.

On this clonotype itself: Its antigen is unknown.

Patients with Susac syndrome met diagnostic criteria that were recently defined for definite or probable disease. The authors reverse transcribed about 0.5 to 1 ug RNA with random hexamers. The immunoSEQ assay covered 54 Vbeta and 13 Jbeta segments for CDR3. Using its own MiXCR run on the immunoSEQ multiplex PCR reads, TCRdb lists one record per CDR3 protein. Here the sample spans some 99,000 distinct CDR3 sequences, roughly 94% being singletons. Sequenced sample: CD4+ T cells from PBMCs. This clonotype was sampled from a human donor with Susac syndrome.

The CDR3 coding sequence is TGTGCCAGCAGCCAGTTCTCAACAGATACGCAGTATTTT. It is translated as CASSQFSTDTQYF. This chain uses TRBV3-1 with TRBJ2-3; no clear D gene. From germline, CDR1 is LGHDT and CDR2 YNNKEL (reference sequence). V was shortened by 3 bases and J by 3 bases, with 7 bases between the two germline ends. This CDR3 is built from 13 residues.